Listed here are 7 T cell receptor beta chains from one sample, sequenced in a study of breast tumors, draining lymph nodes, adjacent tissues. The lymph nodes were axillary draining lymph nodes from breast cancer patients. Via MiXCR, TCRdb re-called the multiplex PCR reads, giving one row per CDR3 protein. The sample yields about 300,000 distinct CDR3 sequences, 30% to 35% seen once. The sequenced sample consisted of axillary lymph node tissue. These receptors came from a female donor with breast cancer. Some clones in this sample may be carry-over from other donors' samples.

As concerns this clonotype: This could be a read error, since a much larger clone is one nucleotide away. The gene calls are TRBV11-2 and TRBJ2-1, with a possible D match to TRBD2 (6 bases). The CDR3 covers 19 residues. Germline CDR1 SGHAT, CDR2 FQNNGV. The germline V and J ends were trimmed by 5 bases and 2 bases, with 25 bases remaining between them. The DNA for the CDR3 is TGTGCCAGCAGCGGAGACAGTCCGGCGCTAGCGCCAGCCTACAATGAGCAGTTCTTC. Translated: CASSGDSPALAPAYNEQFF.

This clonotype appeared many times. CDR3 region: CSASPTGLDYGYTF. As DNA, the CDR3 is TGCAGTGCTAGCCCTACAGGGCTGGACTATGGCTACACCTTC. The chain combines TRBV20-1 with TRBJ1-2; a weak D match, TRBD1 (6 bases). CDR3 length equals 14 residues. The V gene's germline CDR1 is DFQATT and CDR2 SNEGSKA (reference sequence). The germline V and J ends were trimmed by 3 bases and 3 bases, with 14 bases remaining between them.

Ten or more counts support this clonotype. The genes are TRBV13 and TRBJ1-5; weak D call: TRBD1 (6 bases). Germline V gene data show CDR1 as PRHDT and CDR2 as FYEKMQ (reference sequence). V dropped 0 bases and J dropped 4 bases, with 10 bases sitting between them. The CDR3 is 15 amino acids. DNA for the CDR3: TGTGCCAGCAGCTTAGGACAGGGACCAAATCAGCCCCAGCATTTT. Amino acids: CASSLGQGPNQPQHF.

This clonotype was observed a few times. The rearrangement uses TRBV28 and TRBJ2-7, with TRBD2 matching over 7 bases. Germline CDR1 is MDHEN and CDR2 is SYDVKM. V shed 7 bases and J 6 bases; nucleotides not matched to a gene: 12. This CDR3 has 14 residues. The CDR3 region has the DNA TGTGCCAGCAAAGGTTCCGGGGAGGGACGCGAGCAGTACTTC. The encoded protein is CASKGSGEGREQYF. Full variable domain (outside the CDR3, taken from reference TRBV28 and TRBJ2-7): DVKVTQSSRYLVKRTGEKVFLECVQDMDHENMFWYRQDPGLGLRLIYFSYDVKMKEKGDIPEGYSVSREKKERFSLILESASTNQTSMYLCASKGSGEGREQYFGPGTRLTVT.

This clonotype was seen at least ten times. Here the CDR3 DNA reads TGCAGTGCTAGAAACAGCCCGAGGGGTGGCTACACCTTC. As protein: CSARNSPRGGYTF. The chain joins TRBV20-1 to TRBJ1-2; D may be TRBD1 (5 bases). V was shortened by 2 bases and J by 7 bases, with 14 bases between the two germline ends. Looked up from germline, CDR1 is DFQATT and CDR2 is SNEGSKA (reference sequence). The length of the CDR3 is 13 residues.

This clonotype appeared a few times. The CDR3 region has the DNA TGTGCCAGCAGTCCCGGGACTAGCGGGAGGGAAAGCTCCTACGAGCAGTACTTC. Amino acids: CASSPGTSGRESSYEQYF. The chain employs TRBV12-3 or TRBV12-4 and TRBJ2-7; 16 bases are shared with TRBD2. The CDR3 loop spans 18 amino acids. With V trimmed by 5 bases and J by 0 bases, 7 bases remained unmatched.

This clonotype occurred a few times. The CDR3 coding sequence is TGTGCCTGGAAGACAGGGGGTTACAATGAGCAGTTCTTC. Protein: CAWKTGGYNEQFF. V is TRBV30 and J is TRBJ2-1, with 9 positions matching TRBD1. CDR1 GTSNPN and CDR2 SVGIG come from the germline V gene (reference sequence). The CDR3 contains 13 residues. The V gene end was trimmed by 4 bases and the J gene end by 4 bases; junction bases not matched to a gene: 2.